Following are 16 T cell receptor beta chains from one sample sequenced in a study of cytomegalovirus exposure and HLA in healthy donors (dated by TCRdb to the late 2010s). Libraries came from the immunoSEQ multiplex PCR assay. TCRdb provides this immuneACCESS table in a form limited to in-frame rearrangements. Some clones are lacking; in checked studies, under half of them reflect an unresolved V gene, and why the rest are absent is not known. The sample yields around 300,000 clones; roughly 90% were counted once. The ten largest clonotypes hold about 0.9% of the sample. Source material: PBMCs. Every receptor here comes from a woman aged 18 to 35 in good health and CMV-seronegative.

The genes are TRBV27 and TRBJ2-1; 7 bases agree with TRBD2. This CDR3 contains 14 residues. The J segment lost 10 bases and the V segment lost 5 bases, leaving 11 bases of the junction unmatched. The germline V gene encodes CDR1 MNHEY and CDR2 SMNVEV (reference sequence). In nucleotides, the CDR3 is TGTGCCAGCAGTCAATACCGCGCGGGAGTCGAGCAGTTCTTC. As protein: CASSQYRAGVEQFF.

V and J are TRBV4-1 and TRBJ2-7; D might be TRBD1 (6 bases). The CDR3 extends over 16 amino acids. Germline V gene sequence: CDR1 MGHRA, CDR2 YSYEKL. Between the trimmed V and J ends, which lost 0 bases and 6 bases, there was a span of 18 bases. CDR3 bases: TGCGCCAGCAGCCAAGATCAACCCAGGGGATTGAGCGAGCAGTACTTC. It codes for CASSQDQPRGLSEQYF.

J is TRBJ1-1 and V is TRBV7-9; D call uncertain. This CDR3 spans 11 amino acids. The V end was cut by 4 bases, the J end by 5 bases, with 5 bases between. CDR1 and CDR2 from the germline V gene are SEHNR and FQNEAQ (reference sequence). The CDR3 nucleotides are TGTGCCAGCAGCTGGGCTACTGAAGCTTTCTTT. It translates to CASSWATEAFF.

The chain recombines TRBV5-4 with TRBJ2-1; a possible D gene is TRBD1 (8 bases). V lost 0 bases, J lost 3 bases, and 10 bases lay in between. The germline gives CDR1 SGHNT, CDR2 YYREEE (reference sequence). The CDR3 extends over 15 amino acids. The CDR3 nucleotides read TGTGCCAGCAGCTTGGACAGGGGGGGCTACAATGAGCAGTTCTTC. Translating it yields CASSLDRGGYNEQFF.

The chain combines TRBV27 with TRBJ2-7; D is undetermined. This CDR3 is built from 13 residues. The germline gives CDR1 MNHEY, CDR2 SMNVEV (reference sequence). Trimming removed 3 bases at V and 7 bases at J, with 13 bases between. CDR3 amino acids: CASSFGSAREQYF. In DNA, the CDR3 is TGTGCCAGCAGTTTCGGCAGCGCGAGGGAGCAGTACTTC.

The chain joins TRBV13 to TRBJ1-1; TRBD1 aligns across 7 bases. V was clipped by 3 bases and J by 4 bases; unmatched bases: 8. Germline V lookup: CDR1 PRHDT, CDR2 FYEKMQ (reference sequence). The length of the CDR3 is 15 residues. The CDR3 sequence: CASSLGSTGSTEAFF. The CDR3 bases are TGTGCCAGCAGCTTGGGTTCGACAGGGAGCACTGAAGCTTTCTTT. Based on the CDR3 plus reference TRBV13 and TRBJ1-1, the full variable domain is AAGVIQSPRHLIKEKRETATLKCYPIPRHDTVYWYQQGPGQDPQFLISFYEKMQSDKGSIPDRFSAQQFSDYHSELNMSSLELGDSALYFCASSLGSTGSTEAFFGQGTRLTVV.

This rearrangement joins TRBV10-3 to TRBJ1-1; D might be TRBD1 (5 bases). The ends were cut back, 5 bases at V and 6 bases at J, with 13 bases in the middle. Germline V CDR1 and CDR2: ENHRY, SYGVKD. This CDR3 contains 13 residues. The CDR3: CAISTTGEAEAFF. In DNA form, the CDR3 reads TGTGCCATCAGTACTACAGGTGAGGCTGAAGCTTTCTTT.

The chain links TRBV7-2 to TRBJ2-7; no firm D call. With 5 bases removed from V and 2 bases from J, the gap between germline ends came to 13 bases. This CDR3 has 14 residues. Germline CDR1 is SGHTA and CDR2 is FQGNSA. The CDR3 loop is CASSGPGVPYEQYF. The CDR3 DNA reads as TGTGCCAGCAGCGGCCCCGGAGTGCCCTACGAGCAGTACTTC.

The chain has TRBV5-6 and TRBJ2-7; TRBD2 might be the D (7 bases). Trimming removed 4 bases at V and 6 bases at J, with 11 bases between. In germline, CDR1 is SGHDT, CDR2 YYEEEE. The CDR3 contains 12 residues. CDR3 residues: CASSRRGREQYF. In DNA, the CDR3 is TGTGCCAGCAGCCGGCGGGGGCGCGAGCAGTACTTC.

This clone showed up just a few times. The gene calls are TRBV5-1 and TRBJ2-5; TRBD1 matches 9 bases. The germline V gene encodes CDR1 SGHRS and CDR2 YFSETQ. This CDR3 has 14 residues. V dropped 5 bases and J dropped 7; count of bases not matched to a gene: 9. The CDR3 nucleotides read TGCGCCAGCAGACCCCTATCGGGACAGGGGACCCAGTACTTC. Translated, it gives CASRPLSGQGTQYF.

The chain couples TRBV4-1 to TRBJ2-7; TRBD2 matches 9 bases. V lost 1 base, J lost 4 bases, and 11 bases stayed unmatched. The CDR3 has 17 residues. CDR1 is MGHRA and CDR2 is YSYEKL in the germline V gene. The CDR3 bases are TGCGCCAGCAGCCAAGCGGCCTCAGCGGGAGGCGGGTACGAGCAGTACTTC. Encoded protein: CASSQAASAGGGYEQYF.

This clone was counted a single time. CDR3 protein: CASSFQGTTDTQYF. The DNA for the CDR3 is TGTGCCAGCAGTTTTCAGGGGACGACAGATACGCAGTATTTT. The chain uses TRBV28 and TRBJ2-3, with a possible D match to TRBD1 (6 bases). This CDR3 contains 14 residues. The V gene lost 3 bases and the J gene lost 3 bases, with 10 bases spanning the gap. The germline V gene encodes CDR1 MDHEN and CDR2 SYDVKM. The variable domain in full, with the rest retrieved from reference TRBV28 and TRBJ2-3, is DVKVTQSSRYLVKRTGEKVFLECVQDMDHENMFWYRQDPGLGLRLIYFSYDVKMKEKGDIPEGYSVSREKKERFSLILESASTNQTSMYLCASSFQGTTDTQYFGPGTRLTVL.

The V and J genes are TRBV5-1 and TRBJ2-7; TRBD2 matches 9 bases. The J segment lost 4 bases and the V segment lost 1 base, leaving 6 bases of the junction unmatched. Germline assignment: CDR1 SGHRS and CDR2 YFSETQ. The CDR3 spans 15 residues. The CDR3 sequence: CASSLSPSGIYEQYF. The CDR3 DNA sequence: TGCGCCAGCAGCTTGAGTCCTAGCGGGATTTACGAGCAGTACTTC.

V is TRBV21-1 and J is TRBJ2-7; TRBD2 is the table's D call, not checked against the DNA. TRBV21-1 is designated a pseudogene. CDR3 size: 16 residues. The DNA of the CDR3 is TGTGCCAGCAGCTATACCGGGACTATCCGAGACTACGAGCAGTACTTC. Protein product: CASSYTGTIRDYEQYF.

CDR3 DNA sequence: TGTGCCAGCAGCTTTGGCGGGAACACTGAAGCTTTCTTT. It yields the protein CASSFGGNTEAFF. The V gene is TRBV5-4, the J gene TRBJ1-1; D call uncertain. V was clipped by 2 bases and J by 1 base, with 6 bases between them. Germline CDR1 is SGHNT and CDR2 is YYREEE (reference sequence). The CDR3 length is 13 residues.

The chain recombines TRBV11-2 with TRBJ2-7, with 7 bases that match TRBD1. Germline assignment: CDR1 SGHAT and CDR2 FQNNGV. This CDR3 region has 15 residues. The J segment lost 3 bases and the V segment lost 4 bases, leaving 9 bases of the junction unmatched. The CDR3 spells CASSSRGNGVYEQYF. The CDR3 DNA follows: TGTGCCAGCAGCTCCAGGGGGAATGGGGTCTACGAGCAGTACTTC.